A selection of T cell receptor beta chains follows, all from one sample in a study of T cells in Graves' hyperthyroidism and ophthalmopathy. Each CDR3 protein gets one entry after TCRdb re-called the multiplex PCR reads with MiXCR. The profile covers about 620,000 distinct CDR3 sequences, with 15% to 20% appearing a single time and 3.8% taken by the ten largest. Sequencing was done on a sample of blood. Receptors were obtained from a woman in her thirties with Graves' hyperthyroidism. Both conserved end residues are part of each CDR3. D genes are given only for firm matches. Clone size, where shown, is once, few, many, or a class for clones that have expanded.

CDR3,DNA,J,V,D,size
CASSTGTSGAPNEQFF,TGCGCCAGCAGCACGGGGACTAGCGGGGCCCCCAATGAGCAGTTCTTC,TRBJ2-1,TRBV5-1,TRBD2,many
CASSTGPNYGYTF,TGCGCCAGCAGTACCGGGCCTAACTATGGCTACACCTTC,TRBJ1-2,TRBV10-2,-,-
CASSLIRVEAFF,TGTGCCAGCAGTTTAATAAGGGTCGAAGCTTTCTTT,TRBJ1-1,TRBV28,-,many
CASSLVSRRQFF,TGTGCCAGCAGCTTAGTTTCGAGACGGCAGTTCTTC,TRBJ2-1,TRBV7-2,-,-
CASRGDINTGELFF,TGTGCCAGCAGGGGGGACATCAACACCGGGGAGCTGTTTTTT,TRBJ2-2,TRBV27,-,-
CASSFVWQGGYTF,TGTGCCAGCAGTTTTGTCTGGCAGGGCGGCTACACCTTC,TRBJ1-2,TRBV12-3/TRBV12-4,-,many
CASSQVAHAAFNEQFF,TGCGCCAGCAGCCAGGTGGCTCACGCCGCCTTCAATGAGCAGTTCTTC,TRBJ2-1,TRBV5-1,-,many
CASSRYTENTEAFF,TGTGCCAGCAGCCGATACACAGAAAACACTGAAGCTTTCTTT,TRBJ1-1,TRBV7-9,-,-
CASSIRPYEQYF,TGTGCCAGCAGCATCCGACCCTACGAGCAGTACTTC,TRBJ2-7,TRBV11-2,-,many
CSVAGGQHGYTF,TGCAGCGTTGCAGGGGGACAGCATGGCTACACCTTC,TRBJ1-2,TRBV29-1,TRBD1,few
CASLGTSGREGEQYF,TGTGCCAGCCTAGGGACTAGCGGGAGGGAAGGCGAGCAGTACTTC,TRBJ2-7,TRBV28,TRBD2,many
CAISDPGNEQYF,TGTGCCATCAGTGACCCAGGGAACGAGCAGTACTTC,TRBJ2-7,TRBV10-3,-,many
CASSPQWRGQPQHF,TGCGCCAGCAGCCCCCAGTGGCGAGGTCAGCCCCAGCATTTT,TRBJ1-5,TRBV4-1,-,-
CASSLDMGYEQYF,TGTGCCAGCAGTTTAGATATGGGATACGAGCAGTACTTC,TRBJ2-7,TRBV28,-,many
CSAAKREPADTQYF,TGCAGTGCGGCTAAGCGGGAGCCAGCAGATACGCAGTATTTT,TRBJ2-3,TRBV20-1,TRBD2,many
CASHKEGLAYEQYF,TGTGCCAGCCACAAGGAAGGCCTCGCCTACGAGCAGTACTTC,TRBJ2-7,TRBV7-2,-,many
CSASVPDTTYGYTF,TGCAGTGCCTCTGTCCCGGACACAACCTATGGCTACACCTTC,TRBJ1-2,TRBV20-1,-,few
CAWSVQGTGEQYF,TGTGCCTGGAGTGTACAGGGGACTGGCGAGCAGTACTTC,TRBJ2-7,TRBV30,-,few
CASSESPQQFF,TGTGCCAGCAGTGAATCGCCACAGCAGTTCTTC,TRBJ2-1,TRBV6-1,-,many
CASSEGQEDTQYF,TGTGCCAGCAGTGAGGGTCAGGAAGATACGCAGTATTTT,TRBJ2-3,TRBV6-1,-,many
CASSRPKRTSGDHNEQFF,TGTGCCAGCAGCCGCCCCAAGCGGACTAGCGGGGATCACAATGAGCAGTTCTTC,TRBJ2-1,TRBV2,TRBD2,few
CASSLGGQGVYNEQFF,TGTGCCAGCAGCTTAGGTGGGCAGGGGGTTTACAATGAGCAGTTCTTC,TRBJ2-1,TRBV7-2,TRBD1,-
CATSDTRQVTDTQYF,TGTGCCACCAGTGATACGCGACAGGTAACAGATACGCAGTATTTT,TRBJ2-3,TRBV24-1,-,many
CASSRGPRGYEQYF,TGTGCCAGCTCTAGGGGGCCTAGGGGGTACGAGCAGTACTTC,TRBJ2-7,TRBV12-3/TRBV12-4,TRBD1,many
CASSFLRDRGYEQYF,TGTGCCAGCAGTTTCCTCCGGGACAGGGGATACGAGCAGTACTTC,TRBJ2-7,TRBV27,TRBD1,-
CASSSSGRTEKNIQYF,TGTGCCAGCAGCTCCAGCGGGAGGACAGAAAAAAACATTCAGTACTTC,TRBJ2-4,TRBV7-2,TRBD2,-
CSARVDRNYQPQHF,TGCAGTGCTAGAGTCGACAGAAACTATCAGCCCCAGCATTTT,TRBJ1-5,TRBV20-1,-,many
CASRGGGFIYGYTF,TGTGCCAGCAGGGGTGGAGGTTTCATCTATGGCTACACCTTC,TRBJ1-2,TRBV27,-,-
CASSPRQGRGIYEQYF,TGTGCCAGCAGTCCTCGACAGGGCCGAGGTATCTACGAGCAGTACTTC,TRBJ2-7,TRBV28,TRBD1,many
CASSPGGGQGNTEAFF,TGTGCCAGCAGCCCCGGGGGGGGGCAAGGGAACACTGAAGCTTTCTTT,TRBJ1-1,TRBV28,-,many
CASSTTSGSYNEQFF,TGTGCCAGTAGTACCACTAGCGGCTCCTACAATGAGCAGTTCTTC,TRBJ2-1,TRBV19,TRBD2,few
CASSPDNGSPLHF,TGTGCCAGCTCACCAGACAACGGGTCACCCCTCCACTTT,TRBJ1-6,TRBV18,-,-
CSAPRDPTNNYGYTF,TGCAGCGCTCCCCGGGACCCCACGAATAACTATGGCTACACCTTC,TRBJ1-2,TRBV29-1,-,-
CASSLGSMTYEQYF,TGTGCCAGCAGCTTGGGGTCGATGACCTACGAGCAGTACTTC,TRBJ2-7,TRBV11-3,-,many
CATSPRSETINTGELFF,TGTGCCACCAGCCCGCGTTCGGAGACTATTAACACCGGGGAGCTGTTTTTT,TRBJ2-2,TRBV24-1,-,-
CASSQILNTGELFF,TGCGCCAGCAGCCAGATACTAAACACCGGGGAGCTGTTTTTT,TRBJ2-2,TRBV4-1,-,-
CSANPGQGAYEQYF,TGCAGTGCTAACCCGGGACAGGGGGCCTACGAGCAGTACTTC,TRBJ2-7,TRBV20-1,TRBD1,-
CAWSGYNEQFF,TGTGCCTGGAGTGGGTACAATGAGCAGTTCTTC,TRBJ2-1,TRBV30,-,many
CASSSQVSYEQYF,TGTGCCAGCAGTTCACAGGTTTCCTACGAGCAGTACTTC,TRBJ2-7,TRBV27,-,many
CASTRTLGPKNIQYF,TGTGCCAGCACCCGAACTCTTGGGCCCAAAAACATTCAGTACTTC,TRBJ2-4,TRBV6-1,-,few
CASSWTGPRSGSLEVNTDTQYF,TGTGCCAGCAGCTGGACAGGTCCACGGAGCGGGAGCTTAGAAGTTAACACAGATACGCAGTATTTT,TRBJ2-3,TRBV9,-,few
CAWSRYGFNEQFF,TGTGCCTGGAGTCGGTATGGATTCAATGAGCAGTTCTTC,TRBJ2-1,TRBV30,-,few
CSVSGNTEAFF,TGCAGTGTGTCGGGGAACACTGAAGCTTTCTTT,TRBJ1-1,TRBV20-1,-,many
CSARAGIYGYTF,TGCAGTGCTAGAGCGGGAATCTATGGCTACACCTTC,TRBJ1-2,TRBV20-1,-,few
CASRGSREQYF,TGTGCCAGCCGGGGGTCCAGGGAGCAGTACTTC,TRBJ2-7,TRBV28,-,-
CASSQTGQGWDTQYF,TGTGCCAGCAGTCAAACGGGACAGGGCTGGGATACGCAGTATTTT,TRBJ2-3,TRBV7-2,TRBD1,few
CASSPRQDYGYTF,TGTGCCAGCTCACCGCGACAGGACTATGGCTACACCTTC,TRBJ1-2,TRBV18,-,many
CASSTTGAKNIQYF,TGTGCCAGCAGTACCACAGGGGCCAAAAACATTCAGTACTTC,TRBJ2-4,TRBV6-1,-,many
CAWSGRVSNQPQHF,TGTGCCTGGAGTGGCAGGGTGAGCAATCAGCCCCAGCATTTT,TRBJ1-5,TRBV30,-,many
CASSPSSQYNEQFF,TGTGCCAGCAGCCCGTCCTCACAATACAATGAGCAGTTCTTC,TRBJ2-1,TRBV7-8,-,many
CASSNLTGEGANEKLFF,TGTGCCAGCAGCAATCTGACAGGGGAGGGGGCTAATGAAAAACTGTTTTTT,TRBJ1-4,TRBV13,TRBD1,-
CASSLRLAGLLYEQYF,TGTGCCAGCAGTCTTCGACTAGCGGGACTGCTTTACGAGCAGTACTTC,TRBJ2-7,TRBV12-3/TRBV12-4,TRBD2,many
CASSQERGTNQPQHF,TGCGCCAGCAGCCAAGAGAGGGGGACCAATCAGCCCCAGCATTTT,TRBJ1-5,TRBV4-1,-,few
CASSEGASGSDEQFF,TGTGCCAGCAGTGAAGGGGCTAGCGGGAGTGATGAGCAGTTCTTC,TRBJ2-1,TRBV6-1,TRBD2,many
CASSSTRNSNNYGYTF,TGTGCCAGCAGCTCGACCCGGAACAGCAATAACTATGGCTACACCTTC,TRBJ1-2,TRBV7-8,-,-
CASSSSGRAREQYF,TGTGCCAGCAGTTCTAGCGGGAGGGCGCGGGAGCAGTACTTC,TRBJ2-7,TRBV12-3/TRBV12-4,TRBD2,many
CASSQSGYGYTF,TGCGCCAGCAGCCAATCTGGCTACGGCTACACCTTC,TRBJ1-2,TRBV4-1,-,few
CAWSVGTGDTQYF,TGTGCCTGGAGTGTAGGCACGGGAGATACGCAGTATTTT,TRBJ2-3,TRBV30,-,many
CASSVTASSTDTQYF,TGTGCCAGCAGCGTTACGGCTAGCTCTACAGATACGCAGTATTTT,TRBJ2-3,TRBV9,-,many